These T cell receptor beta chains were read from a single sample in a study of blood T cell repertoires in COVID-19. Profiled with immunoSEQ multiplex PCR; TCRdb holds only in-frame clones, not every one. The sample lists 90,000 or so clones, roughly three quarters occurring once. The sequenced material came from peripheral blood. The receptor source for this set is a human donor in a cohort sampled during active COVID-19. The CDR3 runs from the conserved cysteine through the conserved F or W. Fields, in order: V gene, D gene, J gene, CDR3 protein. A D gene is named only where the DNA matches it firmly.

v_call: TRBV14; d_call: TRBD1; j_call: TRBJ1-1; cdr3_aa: CASSQETGPTEAFF
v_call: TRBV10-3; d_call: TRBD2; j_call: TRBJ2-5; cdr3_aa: CAIGDSGSETQYF
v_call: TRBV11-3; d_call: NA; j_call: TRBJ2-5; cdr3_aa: CASSLGPQETQYF
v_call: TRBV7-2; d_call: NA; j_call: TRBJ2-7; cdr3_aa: CASSFVGGGAYEQYF
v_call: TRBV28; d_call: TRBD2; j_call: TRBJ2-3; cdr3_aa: CASSVSGIGPDTQYF
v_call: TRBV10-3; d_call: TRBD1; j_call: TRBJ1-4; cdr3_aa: CAITGDENEKLFF
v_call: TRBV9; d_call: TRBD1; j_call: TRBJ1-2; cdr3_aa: CASSARTGTGAPLANYGYTF
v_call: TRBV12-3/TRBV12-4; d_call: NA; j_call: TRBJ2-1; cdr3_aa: CASSRSYNEQFF
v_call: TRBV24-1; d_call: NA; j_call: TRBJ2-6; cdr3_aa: CATSISGANVLTF
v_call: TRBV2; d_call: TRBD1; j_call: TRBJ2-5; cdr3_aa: CASSTDRGRETQYF
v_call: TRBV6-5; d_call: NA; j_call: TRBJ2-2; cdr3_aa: CASRTQGNTGELFF
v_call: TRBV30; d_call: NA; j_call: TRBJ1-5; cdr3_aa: CAWRERGTAQPQHF
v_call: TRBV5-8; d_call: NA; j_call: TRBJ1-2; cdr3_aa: CASRRSLRDYGYTF
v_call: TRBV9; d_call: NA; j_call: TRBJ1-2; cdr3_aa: CASSSRDIGVGGYTF
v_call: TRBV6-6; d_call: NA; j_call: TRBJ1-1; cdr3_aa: CASSPGSEAFF
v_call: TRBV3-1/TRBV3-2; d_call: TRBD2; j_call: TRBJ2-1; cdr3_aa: CASSPDTSGSGHYNEQFF
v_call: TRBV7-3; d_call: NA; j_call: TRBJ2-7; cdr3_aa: CASSLGKGDEQYF
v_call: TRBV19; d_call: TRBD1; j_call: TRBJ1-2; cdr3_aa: CASSSRQGAWANYGYTF
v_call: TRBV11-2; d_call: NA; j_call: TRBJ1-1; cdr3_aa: CASSFSGAGNTEAFF
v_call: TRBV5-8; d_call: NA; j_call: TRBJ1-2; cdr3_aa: CASSSERGGDYGYTF
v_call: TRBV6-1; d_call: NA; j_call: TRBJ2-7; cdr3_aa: CASSEWGQGEQYF
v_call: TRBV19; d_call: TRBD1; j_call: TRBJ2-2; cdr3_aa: CASSTLPGQGAKNTGELFF
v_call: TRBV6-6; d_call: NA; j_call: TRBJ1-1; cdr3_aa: CASSQGTSPIFLNTEAFF
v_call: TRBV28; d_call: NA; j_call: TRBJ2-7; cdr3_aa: CASLDGQTYEQYF
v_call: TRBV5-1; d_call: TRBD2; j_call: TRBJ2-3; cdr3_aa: CASSLVSGSTDTQYF
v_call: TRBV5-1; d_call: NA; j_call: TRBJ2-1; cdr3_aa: CASSLSGNSYNEQFF
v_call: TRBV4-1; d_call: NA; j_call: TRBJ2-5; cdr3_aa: CASSQDTDSDSSQYF
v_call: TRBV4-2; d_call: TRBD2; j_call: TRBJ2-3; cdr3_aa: CASSQDPLAGADTQYF
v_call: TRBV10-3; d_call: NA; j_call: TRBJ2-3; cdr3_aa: CAISDGDSGTQYF
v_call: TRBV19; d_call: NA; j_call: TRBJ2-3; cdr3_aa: CASTDRPYSTDTQYF
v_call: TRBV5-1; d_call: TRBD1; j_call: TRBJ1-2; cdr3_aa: CASSLASDPGGYGYTF
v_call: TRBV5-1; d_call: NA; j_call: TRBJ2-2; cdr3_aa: CASSSEADTGELFF
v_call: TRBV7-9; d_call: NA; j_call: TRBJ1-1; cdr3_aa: CASSLAVGRKNTEAFF
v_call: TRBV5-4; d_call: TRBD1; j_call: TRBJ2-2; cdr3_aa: CASSLGQGENTGELFF
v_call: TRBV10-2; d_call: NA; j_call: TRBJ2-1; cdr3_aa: CASRRGGSSYNEQFF
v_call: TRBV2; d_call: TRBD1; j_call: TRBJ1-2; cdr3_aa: CASNTGQYGYTF
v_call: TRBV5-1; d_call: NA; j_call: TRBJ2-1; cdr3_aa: CASSLGTSYNEQFF
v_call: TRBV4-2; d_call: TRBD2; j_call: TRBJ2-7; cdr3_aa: CASSQEGLAGGFSYEQYF
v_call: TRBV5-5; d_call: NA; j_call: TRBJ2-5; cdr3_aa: CASSLAGRTWETQYF
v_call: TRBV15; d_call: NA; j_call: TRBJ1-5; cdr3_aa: CATSRDHNQPQHF